These T cell receptor beta chains were read from a single sample in a study of T-cell memory formation after mild COVID-19. TCRdb reprocessed the 5' RACE reads via MiXCR and lists one record per CDR3 protein. The profile shows 220,000 or so distinct CDR3 sequences, more than 8% of them singletons. Material: PBMCs or a T cell subset sorted from them (not recorded which). These TCRs come from a man younger than 35 who had mild COVID-19 (a few samples of this study predate the infection). Cell type and time point are not known. Both conserved end residues are part of each CDR3. Each record gives: J gene, clone size, CDR3 length, V gene, D gene, CDR3 protein, CDR3 DNA. D genes are given only for firm matches. A clone size is listed for some rows: how often the clone was seen (once, few, many), or a class if it is expanded.

TRBJ1-1	many	15	TRBV15	TRBD1	CATSPLTGVNTEAFF	TGTGCCACCAGCCCCCTGACAGGGGTCAACACTGAAGCTTTCTTT
TRBJ1-1	.	12	TRBV12-3/TRBV12-4	.	CASSLWGTEAFF	TGTGCCAGCAGTTTATGGGGTACTGAAGCTTTCTTT
TRBJ2-2	few	17	TRBV3-1	TRBD2	CASSQTAGLAGTGELFF	TGTGCCAGCAGCCAAACAGCGGGACTAGCGGGCACCGGGGAGCTGTTTTTT
TRBJ1-2	.	17	TRBV6-7	.	CASSYLPSLPMDPGYTF	TGTGCCAGCAGTTACTTGCCCTCGCTCCCCATGGACCCTGGCTACACCTTC
TRBJ2-1	few	16	TRBV6-2/TRBV6-3	.	CASTRAGGSSGREQFF	TGTGCCAGCACCCGCGCCGGAGGGTCTTCGGGAAGGGAGCAGTTCTTC
TRBJ2-5	few	14	TRBV10-3	.	CAIRERGAVETQYF	TGTGCCATCCGCGAACGGGGGGCCGTGGAGACCCAGTACTTC
TRBJ1-5	.	15	TRBV15	TRBD1	CATSREGQPNQPQHF	TGTGCCACCAGCAGAGAGGGACAGCCGAATCAGCCCCAGCATTTT
TRBJ2-5	many	12	TRBV29-1	TRBD1	CSVATGVETQYF	TGCAGCGTCGCCACAGGGGTGGAGACCCAGTACTTC
TRBJ2-1	many	12	TRBV24-1	.	CATSGYGNEQFF	TGTGCCACCAGTGGATACGGCAATGAGCAGTTCTTC
TRBJ1-5	many	19	TRBV18	.	CASSPLVATHQNSNQPQHF	TGTGCCAGCTCACCACTTGTCGCGACACACCAAAATAGCAATCAGCCCCAGCATTTT
TRBJ2-1	few	14	TRBV7-3	TRBD1	CASKTGQGPNEQFF	TGTGCCAGCAAAACGGGACAGGGGCCCAATGAGCAGTTCTTC
TRBJ2-4	few	16	TRBV12-3/TRBV12-4	TRBD1	CASIESLTGGQNIQYF	TGTGCCAGCATCGAAAGCCTCACAGGGGGCCAAAACATTCAGTACTTC
TRBJ1-4	.	14	TRBV7-9	.	CASSSHGGEEKLFF	TGTGCCAGCAGCTCGCACGGCGGGGAGGAAAAACTGTTTTTT
TRBJ2-5	many	12	TRBV11-2	.	CASIQGAGAQYF	TGTGCCAGCATTCAAGGGGCTGGGGCCCAGTACTTC
TRBJ2-2	.	14	TRBV28	.	CASQGQRNTGELFF	TGTGCCAGCCAGGGTCAGAGGAACACCGGGGAGCTGTTTTTT
TRBJ2-1	.	15	TRBV7-2	TRBD1	CASSPDRGYYNEQFF	TGTGCCAGCAGCCCGGACAGGGGATACTACAATGAGCAGTTCTTC
TRBJ2-5	.	15	TRBV30	.	CAWSGGARVVETQYF	TGTGCCTGGAGTGGAGGGGCGCGGGTTGTGGAGACCCAGTACTTC
TRBJ2-1	many	13	TRBV7-3	.	CASSMSSYNEQFF	TGTGCCAGCAGCATGAGCTCCTACAATGAGCAGTTCTTC
TRBJ2-3	few	18	TRBV4-3	TRBD2	CASSQDRGGGAAADTQYF	TGCGCCAGCAGCCAAGATCGGGGCGGGGGGGCCGCGGCAGATACGCAGTATTTT
TRBJ1-1	.	12	TRBV29-1	.	CSVGRKNTEAFF	TGCAGCGTGGGCCGCAAGAACACTGAAGCTTTCTTT
TRBJ1-2	many	14	TRBV7-9	TRBD1	CASSLSPTGYGYTF	TGTGCCAGCAGCCTCTCGCCGACAGGGTATGGCTACACCTTC
TRBJ1-1	many	15	TRBV5-1	.	CASSASFVVDTEAFF	TGCGCCAGCAGCGCATCATTCGTGGTAGACACTGAAGCTTTCTTT
TRBJ1-1	.	14	TRBV5-1	.	CASSRGGPPTEAFF	TGCGCCAGCAGCCGCGGAGGGCCTCCCACTGAAGCTTTCTTT
TRBJ2-5	.	16	TRBV5-1	TRBD1	CASSLNTGGVAETQYF	TGCGCCAGCAGCTTGAACACAGGGGGCGTCGCAGAGACCCAGTACTTC